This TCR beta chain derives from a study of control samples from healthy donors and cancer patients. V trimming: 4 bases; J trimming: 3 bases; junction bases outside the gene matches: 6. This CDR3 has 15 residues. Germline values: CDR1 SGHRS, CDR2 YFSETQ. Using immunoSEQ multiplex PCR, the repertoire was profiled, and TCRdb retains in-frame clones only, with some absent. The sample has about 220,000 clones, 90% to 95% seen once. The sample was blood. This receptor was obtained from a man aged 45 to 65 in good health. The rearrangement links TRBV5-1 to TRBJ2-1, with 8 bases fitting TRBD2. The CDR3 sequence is CASSPSGGDYNEQFF. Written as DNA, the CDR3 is TGCGCCAGCAGCCCCAGCGGGGGTGACTACAATGAGCAGTTCTTC.